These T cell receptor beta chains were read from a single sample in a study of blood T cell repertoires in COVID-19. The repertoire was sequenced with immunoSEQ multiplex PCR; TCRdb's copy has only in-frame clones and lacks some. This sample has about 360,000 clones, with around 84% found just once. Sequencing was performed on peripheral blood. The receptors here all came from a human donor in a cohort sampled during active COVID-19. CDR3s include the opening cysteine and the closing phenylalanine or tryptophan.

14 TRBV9 CASSVGGTAGRYTF
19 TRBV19 CASSIQWATNGRGTDTQYF
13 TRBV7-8 CASSLGPRYEQYF
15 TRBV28 CASSPRTGENSPLHF
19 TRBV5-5 CASSLAGVTGTRIQETQYF
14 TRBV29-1 CSVSTALAVTEAFF
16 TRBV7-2 CASSLGGRGNTGELFF
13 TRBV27 CASSQTPGYEQYF
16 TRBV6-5 CASSLLFTGPGNTIYF
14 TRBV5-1 CASSLGQTSYEQYF
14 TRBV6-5 CASSRTGLNTEAFF
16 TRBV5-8 CASSVMTGGTNEKLFF
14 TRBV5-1 CASSAGTTAYEQYF
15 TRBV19 CASNPQGLVDQPQHF
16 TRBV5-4 CASSPAGGWGTGELFF
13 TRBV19 CASRAINAYEQYF
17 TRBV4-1 CASSQRGLAGMRETQYF
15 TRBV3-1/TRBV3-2 CASSQDPGVPVEQYF
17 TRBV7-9 CASSAPPGQAQSTEAFF
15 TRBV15 CATSRTPGSAYEQYF
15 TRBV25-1 CASSEYRGGQETQYF
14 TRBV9 CASSPRTGNYGYTF
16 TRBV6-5 CASSSDWSSYNSPLHF
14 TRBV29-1 CSVVNSLKGETQYF
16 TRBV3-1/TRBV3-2 CASSQGDRVIYNEQFF
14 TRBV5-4 CASGGQSGQETQYF
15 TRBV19 CASSPLKRGDNEQFF
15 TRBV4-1 CASSQDRTREYEQYF
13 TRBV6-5 CASRSRGTDTQYF
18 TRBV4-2 CASSQDWASGTNSDTQYF
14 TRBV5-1 CASSLVTENTEAFF
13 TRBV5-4 CASSPGGVDEQYF
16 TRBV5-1 CASSLDGAGVNSPLHF
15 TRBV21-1 CASSKNSRTGNGYTF
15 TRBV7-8 CASSLAGQGASEAFF